This is a list of T cell receptor beta chains from one sample in a study of T cells after posttransplantation cyclophosphamide. Measured with immunoSEQ multiplex PCR; TCRdb has only the in-frame clones, and not every one. The table lists about 33,000 clones, with no singletons. Sequencing was carried out using PBMCs. These receptors were collected from a woman in her twenties or thirties in good health and a related stem cell transplant donor. The CDR3 runs from the conserved cysteine through the conserved F or W. Each record gives: clone size, D gene, V gene, J gene, CDR3 DNA, CDR3 protein. A D gene is named only where the DNA matches it firmly. Size tells how often a clone was seen (once, few, many) or the class of an expanded clone, and some rows leave it out.

size: .; D: .; V: TRBV30; J: TRBJ2-5; DNA: TGTGCCTGGAGTGCAAACCCCGGGACTGGCTTCCAAGAGACCCAGTACTTC; CDR3: CAWSANPGTGFQETQYF
size: .; D: .; V: TRBV7-2; J: TRBJ1-5; DNA: TGTGCCAGCAGCCTACAGGGATTGTACCAGCCCCAGCATTTT; CDR3: CASSLQGLYQPQHF
size: many; D: TRBD1; V: TRBV12-3/TRBV12-4; J: TRBJ1-1; DNA: TGTGCCAGCAGTTTCCCCCGGACAGGGAGGCTCAACACTGAAGCTTTCTTT; CDR3: CASSFPRTGRLNTEAFF
size: few; D: TRBD2; V: TRBV7-2; J: TRBJ2-2; DNA: TGTGCCAGCAGCACACCGGGACTAGCGGGGGGGCGGAGCACCGGGGAGCTGTTTTTT; CDR3: CASSTPGLAGGRSTGELFF
size: many; D: TRBD1; V: TRBV5-6; J: TRBJ1-1; DNA: TGTGCCACCCACCGGGACAGGGAGGCGGCTTTCTTT; CDR3: CATHRDREAAFF
size: .; D: TRBD1; V: TRBV28; J: TRBJ2-7; DNA: TGTGCCAGCGAAGACAGGGCGTACGAGCAGTACTTC; CDR3: CASEDRAYEQYF
size: many; D: TRBD1; V: TRBV4-2; J: TRBJ1-2; DNA: TGTGCCAGCAGCCAGGAAGCTGGACAGGGGGATGGCTACACCTTC; CDR3: CASSQEAGQGDGYTF
size: few; D: TRBD1; V: TRBV28; J: TRBJ1-6; DNA: TGTGCCAGCAATGGCCGGGACAGGGTATCGTATAATTCACCCCTCCACTTT; CDR3: CASNGRDRVSYNSPLHF
size: many; D: TRBD1; V: TRBV19; J: TRBJ1-5; DNA: TGTGCCAGTAGGACGGTTGGGACAGGGGTTAGCAATCAGCCCCAGCATTTT; CDR3: CASRTVGTGVSNQPQHF
size: many; D: TRBD1; V: TRBV19; J: TRBJ2-7; DNA: TGTGCCAGTAGTTTACAGGGGATGGGCTACGAGCAGTACTTC; CDR3: CASSLQGMGYEQYF
size: .; D: .; V: TRBV20-1; J: TRBJ1-2; DNA: TGCAGTGCTGGCAGGGCCTATGGCTACACCTTC; CDR3: CSAGRAYGYTF
size: few; D: .; V: TRBV4-1; J: TRBJ1-2; DNA: TGCGCCAGCAGCCAAGGGCGCGGAGAACACTATGGCTACACCTTC; CDR3: CASSQGRGEHYGYTF
size: many; D: .; V: TRBV27; J: TRBJ2-7; DNA: TGTGCCAGCAGTTTTGCGGGGGCGGGGTACGAGCAGTACTTC; CDR3: CASSFAGAGYEQYF
size: many; D: TRBD2; V: TRBV6-1; J: TRBJ2-7; DNA: TGTGCCAGCAGTGAGGAGGGACTAGCGGGGGGAACGAGGGTCGGCGAGCAGTACTTC; CDR3: CASSEEGLAGGTRVGEQYF
size: many; D: .; V: TRBV4-3; J: TRBJ1-1; DNA: TGCGCCAGCAGCCAAGTTTTGTCGGACATAAACACTGAAGCTTTCTTT; CDR3: CASSQVLSDINTEAFF
size: .; D: .; V: TRBV15; J: TRBJ2-4; DNA: TGTGCCACCAGCAGAGCCAAGATTCGACAGGGACTAGCCAAAAACATTCAGTACTTC; CDR3: CATSRAKIRQGLAKNIQYF
size: many; D: TRBD1; V: TRBV12-3/TRBV12-4; J: TRBJ2-7; DNA: TGTGCCAGCAGTCCCAGGGGGTACGAACCTTTATACGAGCAGTACTTC; CDR3: CASSPRGYEPLYEQYF
size: many; D: .; V: TRBV7-3; J: TRBJ2-6; DNA: TGTGCCAGCAGCCCCTTCGTTGGGGCCAACGTCCTGACTTTC; CDR3: CASSPFVGANVLTF
size: .; D: .; V: TRBV30; J: TRBJ1-1; DNA: TGTGCCTGGACCTATGGGGGGGCTCCGATGGCTTTCTTT; CDR3: CAWTYGGAPMAFF
size: many; D: .; V: TRBV6-1; J: TRBJ1-5; DNA: TGTGCCAGCAGTGAAAAGCCGATTGTGTCAGGGGTCGGCAATCAGCCCCAGCATTTT; CDR3: CASSEKPIVSGVGNQPQHF
size: many; D: TRBD2; V: TRBV10-1; J: TRBJ2-3; DNA: TGCGCCAGCAGTGAGGCTAGCGGGGGGTTAGATACGCAGTATTTT; CDR3: CASSEASGGLDTQYF
size: many; D: TRBD1; V: TRBV10-3; J: TRBJ1-1; DNA: TGTGCCATCAGTCCGGACAGGGGAGGAACTGAAGCTTTCTTT; CDR3: CAISPDRGGTEAFF
size: many; D: .; V: TRBV7-9; J: TRBJ1-4; DNA: TGTGCCAGCAAGCCTCCGGCGGGAGGTACTAATGAAAAACTGTTTTTT; CDR3: CASKPPAGGTNEKLFF
size: many; D: TRBD1; V: TRBV11-2; J: TRBJ1-1; DNA: TGTGCCAGCAGCCTGCTGTCAGGGGGCAACACTGAAGCTTTCTTT; CDR3: CASSLLSGGNTEAFF
size: few; D: TRBD2; V: TRBV4-2; J: TRBJ2-5; DNA: TGTGCCAGCAGCCAAGAGCCAGCGGGGGGGCTGGAGACCCAGTACTTC; CDR3: CASSQEPAGGLETQYF
size: many; D: .; V: TRBV6-5; J: TRBJ2-2; DNA: TGTGCCAGCAGTTACGGCGCCGCGGGATCCGGGGAGCTGTTTTTT; CDR3: CASSYGAAGSGELFF
size: many; D: .; V: TRBV7-2; J: TRBJ1-1; DNA: TGTGCCAGCAGCTCCCTAGGACAGAACACTGAAGCTTTCTTT; CDR3: CASSSLGQNTEAFF
size: many; D: .; V: TRBV7-2; J: TRBJ1-2; DNA: TGTGCCAGCAGCTTAGAGCGGGGCTTTGGCTACACCTTC; CDR3: CASSLERGFGYTF
size: many; D: TRBD2; V: TRBV5-1; J: TRBJ2-1; DNA: TGCGCCAGCAGCTTGGCGGCTAGCGGGGGGGCTAGTGAGCAGTTCTTC; CDR3: CASSLAASGGASEQFF
size: many; D: .; V: TRBV6-6; J: TRBJ1-3; DNA: TGTGCCAGCAGTTACTCTGTAGGGGGTACGGGAAACACCATATATTTT; CDR3: CASSYSVGGTGNTIYF
size: many; D: .; V: TRBV10-3; J: TRBJ2-7; DNA: TGTGCCATCAGTATGACAGTCACCTACGAGCAGTACTTC; CDR3: CAISMTVTYEQYF
size: many; D: .; V: TRBV11-2; J: TRBJ1-1; DNA: TGTGCCAGCAGCTTAGATCCCCCATACTATGGTAACACTGAAGCTTTCTTT; CDR3: CASSLDPPYYGNTEAFF
size: many; D: TRBD1; V: TRBV4-1; J: TRBJ2-7; DNA: TGCGCCAGCAGCCGAATCGGGACAGGGGAAAACGAGCAGTACTTC; CDR3: CASSRIGTGENEQYF